This T cell receptor beta chain was observed in a study of early T cells in non-severe SARS-CoV-2 infection. A remark on this clonotype: As yet, its antigen is unknown.

Study-level points and caveats: The VDJdb matching leaned toward anti-spike CD8 responses and overlooked private and CD4 specificities.

In germline, CDR1 is SGHVS, CDR2 FNYEAQ. The CDR3 has 19 residues. V trimming: 2 bases; J trimming: 4 bases; junction bases outside the gene matches: 14. Unique molecular identifier tags were affixed to discrete cDNA molecules. TCRdb recomputed calls from the 5' RACE reads with MiXCR, one row per CDR3 protein. The table has tens of thousands of distinct CDR3 sequences, roughly 12% seen once. The V call is TRBV7-6, the J call TRBJ2-1; 10 bases agree with TRBD2. This material consisted of whole blood, taken at baseline. The receptor comes from an adult who was a healthcare worker with PCR-confirmed SARS-CoV-2 infection or an uninfected control (not recorded which). The chain's CDR3 is CASSLRDSGGSVMYNEQFF. The DNA of the CDR3 is TGTGCCAGCAGCTTACGGGATAGCGGGGGGAGCGTAATGTACAATGAGCAGTTCTTC.